What follows is one T cell receptor (beta chain) and its context. As yet, its antigen is unknown. A much larger clone differs from this one at a single base, so this may be a read error. This CDR3 is missing its conserved last phenylalanine or tryptophan, likely due to a read error. No DNA is shown, since the ends of the CDR3 on it are uncertain; the CDR3 is the one TCRdb lists. This record belongs to a study of CD8+CD57+ T cells in acquired aplastic anemia. Whole-study results and caveats: Common to patients and controls were twenty-nine CD8+ CDR3 sequences.

TCR beta VDJ combinations and CDR3 sequences were profiled from genomic DNA. TCRdb reprocessed the reads via MiXCR and lists one record per CDR3 protein. The sample yields approximately 260,000 distinct CDR3 sequences, roughly 80% seen once. Sequencing was done on patients that had shown CD8+CD57+ cell expansion by flow cytometry. Every patient had severe acquired aplastic anemia. CDR1 and CDR2 (germline): SGHVS, FQNEAQ. The CDR3 is 13 residues long, counting both termini. This rearrangement joins TRBV7-8 to TRBJ2-3; the table names TRBD2, a call not compared with the DNA. The sequence came from a human donor with aplastic anemia. Sequenced material: sorted CD4+, CD8+, or CD8+CD57+ T cells (not recorded which) from PBMCs. The CDR3 protein is CASSSAGGPDPQY.